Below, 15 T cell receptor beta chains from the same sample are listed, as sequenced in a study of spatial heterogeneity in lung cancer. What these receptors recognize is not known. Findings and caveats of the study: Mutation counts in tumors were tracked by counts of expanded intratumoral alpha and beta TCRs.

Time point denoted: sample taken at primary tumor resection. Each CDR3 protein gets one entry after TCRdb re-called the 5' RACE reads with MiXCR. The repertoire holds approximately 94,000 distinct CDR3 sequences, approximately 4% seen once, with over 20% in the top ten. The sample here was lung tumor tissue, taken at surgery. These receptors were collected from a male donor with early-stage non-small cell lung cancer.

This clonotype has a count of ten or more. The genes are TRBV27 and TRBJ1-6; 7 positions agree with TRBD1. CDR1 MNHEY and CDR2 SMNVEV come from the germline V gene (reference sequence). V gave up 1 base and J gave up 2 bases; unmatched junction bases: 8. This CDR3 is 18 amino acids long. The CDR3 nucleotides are TGTGCCAGCAGTTTATGGATAGGGGGCGGAACCTATAATTCACCCCTCCACTTT. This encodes CASSLWIGGGTYNSPLHF.

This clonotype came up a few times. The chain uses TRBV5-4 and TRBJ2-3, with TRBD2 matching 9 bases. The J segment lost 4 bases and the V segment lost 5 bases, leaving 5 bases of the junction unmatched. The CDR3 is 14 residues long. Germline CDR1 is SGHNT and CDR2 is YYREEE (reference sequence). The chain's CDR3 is CASRGGRASDTQYF. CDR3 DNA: TGTGCCAGCAGGGGCGGGAGGGCCTCAGATACGCAGTATTTT.

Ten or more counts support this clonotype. The CDR3 DNA is TGTGCCAGCAGTGACCGGGGGGTCACCCACTATGGCTACACCTTC. As protein: CASSDRGVTHYGYTF. The chain couples TRBV2 to TRBJ1-2; D may be TRBD1 (5 bases). This CDR3 is built from 15 residues. The V gene's germline CDR1 is SNHLY and CDR2 FYNNEI. V was shortened by 3 bases and J by 3 bases, with 14 bases between the two germline ends.

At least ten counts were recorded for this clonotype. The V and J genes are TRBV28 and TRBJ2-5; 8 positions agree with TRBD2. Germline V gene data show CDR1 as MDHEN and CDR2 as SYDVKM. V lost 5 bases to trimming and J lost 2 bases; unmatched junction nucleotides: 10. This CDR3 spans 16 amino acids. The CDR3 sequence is CASSTSLTSEQETQYF. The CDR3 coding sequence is TGTGCCAGCAGTACTAGTCTGACTAGCGAGCAAGAGACCCAGTACTTC.

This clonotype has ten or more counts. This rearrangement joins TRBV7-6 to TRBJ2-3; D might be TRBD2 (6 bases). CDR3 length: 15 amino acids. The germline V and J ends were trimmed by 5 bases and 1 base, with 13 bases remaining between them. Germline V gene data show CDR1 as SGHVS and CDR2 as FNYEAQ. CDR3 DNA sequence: TGTGCCAGCAGCCGCGATACTAGCCGCACAGATACGCAGTATTTT. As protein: CASSRDTSRTDTQYF.

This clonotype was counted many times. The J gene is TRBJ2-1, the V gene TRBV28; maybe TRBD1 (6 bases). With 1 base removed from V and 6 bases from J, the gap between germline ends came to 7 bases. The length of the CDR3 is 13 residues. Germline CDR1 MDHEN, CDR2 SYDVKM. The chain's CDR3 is CASSLLGGNEQFF. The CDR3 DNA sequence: TGTGCCAGCAGTTTATTAGGGGGCAATGAGCAGTTCTTC.

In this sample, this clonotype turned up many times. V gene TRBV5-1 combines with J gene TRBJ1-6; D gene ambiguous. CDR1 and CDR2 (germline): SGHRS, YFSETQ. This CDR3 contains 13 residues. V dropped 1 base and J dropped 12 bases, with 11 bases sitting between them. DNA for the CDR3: TGCGCCAGCAGCTTGAAAACAACGGGACCCCTCCACTTT. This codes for CASSLKTTGPLHF.

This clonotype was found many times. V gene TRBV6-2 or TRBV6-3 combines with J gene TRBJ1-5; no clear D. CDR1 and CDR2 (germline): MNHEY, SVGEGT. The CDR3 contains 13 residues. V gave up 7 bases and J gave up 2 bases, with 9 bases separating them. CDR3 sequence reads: CASNKRGNQPQHF. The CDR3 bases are TGTGCCAGCAATAAACGGGGCAATCAGCCCCAGCATTTT.

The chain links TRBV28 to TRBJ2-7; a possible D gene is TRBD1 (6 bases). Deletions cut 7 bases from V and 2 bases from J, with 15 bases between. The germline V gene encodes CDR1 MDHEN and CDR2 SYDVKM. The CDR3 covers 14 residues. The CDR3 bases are TGTGCCAGCACCGCCGGGACAAGAACCTACGAGCAGTACTTC. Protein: CASTAGTRTYEQYF.

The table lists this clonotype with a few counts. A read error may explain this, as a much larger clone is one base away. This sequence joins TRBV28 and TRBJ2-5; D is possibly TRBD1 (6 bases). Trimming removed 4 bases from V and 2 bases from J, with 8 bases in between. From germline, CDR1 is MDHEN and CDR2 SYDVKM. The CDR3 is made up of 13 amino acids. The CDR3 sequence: CASSWTAQETQYF. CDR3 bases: TGTGCCAGCAGTTGGACAGCGCAAGAGACCCAGTACTTC.

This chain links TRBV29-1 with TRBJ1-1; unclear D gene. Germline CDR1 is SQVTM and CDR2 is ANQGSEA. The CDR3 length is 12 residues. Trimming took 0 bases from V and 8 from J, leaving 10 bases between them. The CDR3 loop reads CSVEDRFYEAFF. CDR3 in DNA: TGCAGCGTTGAAGACAGATTCTACGAAGCTTTCTTT.

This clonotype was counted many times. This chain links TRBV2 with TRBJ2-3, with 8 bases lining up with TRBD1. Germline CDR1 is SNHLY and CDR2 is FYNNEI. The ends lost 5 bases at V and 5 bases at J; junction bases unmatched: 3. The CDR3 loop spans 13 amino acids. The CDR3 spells CASSQGALDTQYF. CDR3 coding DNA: TGTGCCAGCAGTCAGGGGGCTTTAGATACGCAGTATTTT.

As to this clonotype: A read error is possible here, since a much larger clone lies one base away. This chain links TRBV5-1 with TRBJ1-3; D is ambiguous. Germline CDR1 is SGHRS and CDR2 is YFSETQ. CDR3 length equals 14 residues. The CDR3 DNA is TGCGCCAGCAGCTACAGAGGTGCCGGAAACATCATATATTTT. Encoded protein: CASSYRGAGNIIYF.

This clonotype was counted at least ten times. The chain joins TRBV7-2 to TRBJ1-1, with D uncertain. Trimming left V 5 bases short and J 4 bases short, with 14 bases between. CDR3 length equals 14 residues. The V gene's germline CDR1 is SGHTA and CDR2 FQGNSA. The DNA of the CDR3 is TGTGCCAGCAGCGGGAAGGAGAAGGCCACTGAAGCTTTCTTT. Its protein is CASSGKEKATEAFF. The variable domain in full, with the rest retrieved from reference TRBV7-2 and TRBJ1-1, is GAGVSQSPSNKVTEKGKDVELRCDPISGHTALYWYRQSLGQGLEFLIYFQGNSAPDKSGLPSDRFSAERTGGSVSTLTIQRTQQEDSAVYLCASSGKEKATEAFFGQGTRLTVV.

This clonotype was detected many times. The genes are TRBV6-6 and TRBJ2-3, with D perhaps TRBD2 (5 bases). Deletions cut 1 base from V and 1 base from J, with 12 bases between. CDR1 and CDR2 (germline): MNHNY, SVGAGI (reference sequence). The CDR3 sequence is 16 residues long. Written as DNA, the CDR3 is TGTGCCAGCAGTTACTTTATCCTAGCAGGCACAGATACGCAGTATTTT. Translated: CASSYFILAGTDTQYF.